Presented here are 16 T cell receptor beta chains from one specimen sequenced in a study of early T cells in non-severe SARS-CoV-2 infection. Each CDR3 protein is one row after TCRdb ran MiXCR on the 5' RACE reads. The table shows tens of thousands of distinct CDR3 sequences, with about 5% occurring only once. Sequenced input: whole blood. Receptors were obtained from an adult who was a healthcare worker with PCR-confirmed SARS-CoV-2 infection or an uninfected control (not recorded which).

This clonotype was detected only a few times. CDR3 in DNA: TGTGCCAGCAGCTTTCTCAGGGGGGCAATGAACACTGAAGCTTTCTTT. This gives the protein CASSFLRGAMNTEAFF. The V gene is TRBV11-1, the J gene TRBJ1-1; TRBD1 agrees at 7 bases. Losses at the gene ends were 3 bases for V and 0 bases for J; bases not matched to a gene: 7. This CDR3 has 16 residues. Per the germline V gene, CDR1 is SGHAT and CDR2 is FQDESV (reference sequence).

This clonotype was found many times. The chain is built from TRBV27 and TRBJ2-1; D perhaps matches TRBD2 (5 bases). The CDR3 sequence is 15 residues long. V was cut by 0 bases and J by 6 bases, with 12 bases left in between. Per germline, CDR1 MNHEY and CDR2 SMNVEV (reference sequence). CDR3 sequence: CASSLSLASRNEQFF. DNA for the CDR3: TGTGCCAGCAGTTTATCCTTAGCTAGCCGCAATGAGCAGTTCTTC.

The sample holds many counts of this clonotype. This chain connects TRBV6-1 to TRBJ2-7; the match to TRBD1 covers 7 bases. J was trimmed by 13 bases and V by 11 bases; bases with no gene match: 17. Germline assignment: CDR1 MNHNS and CDR2 SASEGT. The CDR3 covers 12 residues. CDR3 DNA sequence: TGTGCCGGCTGGGACAGACACTCCCCCCCCTACTTC. Residues: CAGWDRHSPPYF.

The chain employs TRBV12-3 or TRBV12-4 and TRBJ2-2; D not resolved. CDR3 length: 11 amino acids. The germline V and J ends were trimmed by 5 bases and 7 bases, with 5 bases remaining between them. The CDR3, as DNA: TGTGCCAGCAGTCCCTACGGGGAGCTGTTTTTT. Residues: CASSPYGELFF.

The table lists this clonotype with many counts. This chain uses TRBV24-1 with TRBJ1-5; 8 nucleotides line up with TRBD1. CDR1 is KGHDR, CDR2 SFDVKD, per germline. Germline trimming cut 3 bases from V and 6 bases from J; bases unmatched to any gene: 9. CDR3 size: 16 residues. The CDR3 coding sequence is TGTGCCACCAGTGATCCACGGACAGGGTACGGTCAGCCCCAGCATTTT. The encoded protein is CATSDPRTGYGQPQHF.

This clonotype was recorded at least ten times. This chain connects TRBV6-2 or TRBV6-3 to TRBJ1-1; D remains unclear. The ends were cut back, 0 bases at V and 5 bases at J, with 7 bases in the middle. The CDR3 totals 13 residues. In germline, CDR1 is MNHEY, CDR2 SVGEGT. The CDR3 nucleotides read TGTGCCAGCAGTTACTCGTTAAAGACTGAAGCTTTCTTT. Translated, it gives CASSYSLKTEAFF.

This clonotype was recorded at least ten times. The chain recombines TRBV19 with TRBJ2-6, with D perhaps TRBD2 (6 bases). This CDR3 has 14 amino acids. V was cut by 7 bases and J by 2 bases, with 9 bases left in between. Germline V gene lookup returns CDR1 LNHDA and CDR2 SQIVND (reference sequence). CDR3 in amino acids: CASIGRAGANVLTF. CDR3 coding DNA: TGTGCCAGTATCGGGAGAGCTGGGGCCAACGTCCTGACTTTC.

This clonotype was detected many times. The gene calls are TRBV29-1 and TRBJ1-2; tentative D call: TRBD1 (5 bases). The V and J ends lost 3 bases and 5 bases respectively, with 13 bases between them. The CDR3 runs to 13 residues. Per germline, CDR1 SQVTM and CDR2 ANQGSEA. The CDR3 nucleotides are TGCAGCGTTGAGCCACAGGTTGGGTATGGCTACACCTTC. It encodes CSVEPQVGYGYTF.

This clonotype was counted many times. The chain uses TRBV4-3 and TRBJ1-5, with a weak D call TRBD1 (5 bases). Germline V gene sequence: CDR1 LGHNA, CDR2 YSLEER. The germline V and J ends were trimmed by 4 bases and 3 bases, with 10 bases remaining between them. The CDR3 runs to 14 residues. In DNA, the CDR3 is TGCGCCAGCAGCCCTGACAGCTACAATCAGCCCCAGCATTTT. It is translated as CASSPDSYNQPQHF.

Ten or more counts support this clonotype. The chain couples TRBV11-2 to TRBJ2-3; 7 nucleotides line up with TRBD2. This CDR3 has 14 amino acids. V lost 3 bases and J lost 4; bases outside the gene matches: 4. The germline V gene encodes CDR1 SGHAT and CDR2 FQNNGV. CDR3: CASSFGEGADTQYF. In DNA form, the CDR3 reads TGTGCCAGCAGCTTTGGGGAGGGAGCAGATACGCAGTATTTT.

This clonotype was found many times. J is TRBJ2-1 and V is TRBV4-1; unclear D gene. Germline lookup yields CDR1 MGHRA and CDR2 YSYEKL. Trimming took 1 base from V and 8 from J, leaving 12 bases between them. There are 14 residues in the CDR3. Here the CDR3 DNA reads TGCGCCAGCAGCCAAGTTGGCAAGGGTCATGAGCAGTTCTTC. Residues: CASSQVGKGHEQFF.

The V gene is TRBV7-6, the J gene TRBJ2-3; 9 positions match TRBD1. V gave up 8 bases and J gave up 4 bases; unmatched junction bases: 7. Germline CDR1 reads SGHVS; CDR2 reads FNYEAQ. The CDR3 has 14 residues. DNA for the CDR3: TGTGCCAGCGGACTACAGGGGGCAGCAGATACGCAGTATTTT. It encodes CASGLQGAADTQYF.

This clonotype appeared a few times. J is TRBJ2-3 and V is TRBV24-1; 9 nucleotides line up with TRBD1. The germline gives CDR1 KGHDR, CDR2 SFDVKD. Unmatched junction bases numbered 11, after V lost 4 bases and J lost 4 bases. CDR3 length: 17 residues. As DNA, the CDR3 is TGTGCCACCAGTGACTCTGGAACAGGGGGCGGCGCAGATACGCAGTATTTT. Encoded protein: CATSDSGTGGGADTQYF.

This clonotype was counted between two and nine times. The CDR3 reads CSVVSFVLAGLGGEQFF. DNA for the CDR3: TGCAGCGTTGTTTCGTTTGTTTTAGCGGGTTTGGGTGGTGAGCAGTTCTTC. The chain uses TRBV29-1 and TRBJ2-1; 7 nucleotides align to TRBD2. CDR1 SQVTM and CDR2 ANQGSEA come from the germline V gene. With 4 bases clipped from V and 9 bases from J, the junction kept 21 bases outside the gene matches. The CDR3 totals 17 residues.

This clonotype appeared many times. V usage is TRBV6-4 and J usage is TRBJ1-5, with D uncertain. Trimming removed 7 bases at V and 3 bases at J, with 7 bases between. This CDR3 has 12 amino acids. Germline loops: CDR1 MRHNA, CDR2 SNTAGT. CDR3 sequence reads: CASISPNQPQHF. CDR3 DNA sequence: TGTGCCAGCATTTCCCCCAATCAGCCCCAGCATTTT.

This clonotype has ten or more counts. The rearrangement uses TRBV20-1 and TRBJ1-1, with 7 bases aligning to TRBD1. Germline loops: CDR1 DFQATT, CDR2 SNEGSKA (reference sequence). J gave up 8 bases and V 3 bases, and 9 bases lay outside the gene matches. The CDR3 extends over 13 amino acids. CDR3 sequence reads: CSARRTGSGEAFF. DNA of the CDR3: TGCAGTGCTAGGAGGACAGGCTCTGGGGAAGCTTTCTTT.